A selection of T cell receptor beta chains follows, all from one sample in a study of pediatric ulcerative colitis. TCRdb's table, derived via immunoSEQ multiplex PCR, lists solely in-frame clones and lacks some. The data show 32,000 or so clones, with approximately 78% seen just once and 3.5% to 4.5% held by the top ten. The specimen sequenced was blood. The receptors here all came from a boy younger than 18 with severe ulcerative colitis. Each CDR3 is given with its conserved first and last residue. Clone size is given for some rows only: seen once, a few or many times, or a class if the clone is expanded.

TRBJ1-1	TRBV6-6	.	CASSPLTGVNTEAFF
TRBJ2-7	TRBV11-2	.	CASSEQDLNYEQYF
TRBJ1-5	TRBV30	.	CAWSSTGTLNQPQHF
TRBJ1-1	TRBV7-3	few	CASSPGMNTEAFF
TRBJ1-4	TRBV7-8	once	CASSLTGPNEKLFF
TRBJ2-7	TRBV7-9	few	CASSFPGGLEQYF
TRBJ2-7	TRBV19	.	CASRDRTYEQYF
TRBJ2-5	TRBV6-1	few	CASRIQRGRETQYF
TRBJ1-4	TRBV4-3	.	CASSQGTGKLFF
TRBJ1-5	TRBV19	once	CASSRTRDALNQPQHF
TRBJ1-2	TRBV7-9	few	CASSASGVGYGYTF
TRBJ1-1	TRBV11-2	.	CASSLGRGAEAFF
TRBJ1-1	TRBV10-3	.	CAIRSRGDAEAFF
TRBJ1-1	TRBV4-1	few	CASSQDEQYTEAFF
TRBJ2-6	TRBV11-2	.	CASSLGRGRSGANVLTF
TRBJ2-1	TRBV5-4	.	CASSLEGQVHEQFF
TRBJ2-3	TRBV25-1	.	CASSELVGQSTDTQYF
TRBJ1-1	TRBV14	.	CASSPPFRGLTEAFF
TRBJ1-2	TRBV7-9	.	CASSSLGANYGYTF
TRBJ2-7	TRBV28	once	CASSPTGGPYEQYF
TRBJ2-1	TRBV11-1	.	CASRSGGVLNEQFF
TRBJ1-1	TRBV5-1	.	CASSLEGAAGTEAFF
TRBJ2-5	TRBV27	.	CASSLSGAGETQYF
TRBJ2-5	TRBV2	.	CAGKGSGETQYF
TRBJ1-6	TRBV4-1	.	CASSPTGVTRTNYNSPLHF
TRBJ2-3	TRBV6-1	.	CASSESKEVDTQYF
TRBJ1-5	TRBV5-8	.	CASSLGQSSNQPQHF
TRBJ1-1	TRBV4-1	.	CASSQDKGGTEAFF
TRBJ1-2	TRBV30	.	CAWNRGFYGYTF
TRBJ2-3	TRBV7-2	.	CASSSRLAGGHTDTQYF
TRBJ2-7	TRBV19	.	CASSLRLGGINEQYF
TRBJ1-2	TRBV5-1	.	CASRFSPLGTYGYTF
TRBJ2-3	TRBV5-6	.	CASSFGTDTQYF
TRBJ2-5	TRBV19	.	CASSNVRTSFSGRGQETQYF
TRBJ2-3	TRBV2	.	CASLNGGSFLGDTQYF
TRBJ2-5	TRBV23-1	.	CASSPGEQETQYF
TRBJ2-7	TRBV10-3	.	CAIRGTGIVYEQYF
TRBJ2-5	TRBV19	.	CASSIGGDGTQYF
TRBJ2-1	TRBV11-3	once	CASSQASGGHYNEQFF
TRBJ2-7	TRBV2	.	CASSEEQGWRKYF
TRBJ2-5	TRBV5-8	.	CASSLEWGGVETQYF
TRBJ2-1	TRBV5-4	.	CASSKTSPSYNEQFF
TRBJ1-3	TRBV5-6	.	CASSQRGLFSGNTIYF
TRBJ2-1	TRBV5-5	.	CASSSPGGNEQFF
TRBJ2-1	TRBV11-3	.	CASSLDGTSNEQFF
TRBJ2-3	TRBV2	.	CASIGFWDGADDTQYF
TRBJ2-2	TRBV2	.	CASSNGGPGELFF
TRBJ2-5	TRBV6-6	.	CASSYELAGDQETQYF
TRBJ1-2	TRBV30	.	CAWSRGAVEGYTF
TRBJ1-3	TRBV6-6	few	CASSYLRGDAGNTIYF
TRBJ1-6	TRBV11-3	.	CASSPVAGVSPLHF
TRBJ2-7	TRBV5-1	few	CASSLDRGDGEQYF
TRBJ1-2	TRBV30	.	CAAGEGVFDYGYTF
TRBJ1-3	TRBV5-8	.	CASSLVSVHLSGNTIYF
TRBJ2-7	TRBV7-2	.	CASSLRGANSYEQYF
TRBJ1-6	TRBV6-5	once	CASSYERFGDSPLHF